Presented here are 10 T cell receptor beta chains from one specimen sequenced in a study of T-cell memory formation after mild COVID-19. TCRdb called the 5' RACE reads again in MiXCR, with one record for every CDR3 protein. The sample has 110,000 or so distinct CDR3 sequences, about a fifth seen once. Sequenced material: PBMCs or a T cell subset sorted from them (not recorded which). These receptors were obtained from a man younger than 35 who had mild COVID-19 (a few samples of this study predate the infection). Cell type and time point are not known.

This clonotype occurred a few times. This chain connects TRBV6-5 to TRBJ2-1; 10 bases fit TRBD1. With 7 bases clipped from V and 3 bases from J, the junction kept 6 bases outside the gene matches. The CDR3 contains 15 residues. Looked up from germline, CDR1 is MNHEY and CDR2 is SVGAGI. CDR3 coding DNA: TGTGCCAGCACTCCCGGGACAGGGGACTACAATGAGCAGTTCTTC. Encoded protein: CASTPGTGDYNEQFF.

V and J are TRBV4-3 and TRBJ2-5; 10 bases align to TRBD2. Germline CDR1 reads LGHNA; CDR2 reads YSLEER. The CDR3 runs to 16 residues. V gave up 4 bases and J gave up 5 bases; unmatched junction bases: 10. CDR3 bases: TGCGCCAGCAGCCGGTCAACGGCTAGCGGGGGTGAGACCCAGTACTTC. Residues: CASSRSTASGGETQYF.

This clonotype was seen more than once but under ten times. This sequence joins TRBV27 and TRBJ2-6, with a tentative D call TRBD2 (6 bases). V dropped 3 bases and J dropped 2 bases, with 8 bases sitting between them. The CDR3 contains 15 residues. Germline CDR1 MNHEY, CDR2 SMNVEV (reference sequence). The CDR3 sequence is CASSFGGPGANVLTF. CDR3 nucleotides: TGTGCCAGCAGTTTCGGGGGTCCTGGGGCCAACGTCCTGACTTTC.

This chain links TRBV4-1 with TRBJ2-2; 8 bases fit TRBD1. The CDR3 runs to 15 residues. Losses at the gene ends were 1 base for V and 4 bases for J; bases not matched to a gene: 2. The germline CDR1 and CDR2 sequences are MGHRA and YSYEKL. The CDR3 DNA reads TGCGCCAGCAGCCAAGGGACAGGGCTCACCGGGGAGCTGTTTTTT. This gives the protein CASSQGTGLTGELFF.

The chain uses TRBV2 and TRBJ2-7; no firm D call. The CDR3 has 13 amino acids. Germline assignment: CDR1 SNHLY and CDR2 FYNNEI. With 6 bases removed from V and 1 base from J, the gap between germline ends came to 10 bases. CDR3 nucleotides: TGTGCCAGCAGAGAGACACAATCCTACGAGCAGTACTTC. Protein: CASRETQSYEQYF.

The table lists this clonotype with a few counts. V usage is TRBV12-3 or TRBV12-4 and J usage is TRBJ2-3, with a tentative D call TRBD2 (5 bases). CDR3 length: 15 residues. V was cut by 4 bases and J by 3 bases, with 14 bases left in between. This CDR3 is CASSSPPRGTDTQYF. The DNA of the CDR3 is TGTGCCAGCAGTTCCCCCCCCCGCGGGACAGATACGCAGTATTTT.

This clonotype has ten or more counts. V and J are TRBV5-1 and TRBJ2-5; 8 nucleotides align to TRBD2. The germline CDR1 and CDR2 sequences are SGHRS and YFSETQ. This CDR3 is 15 amino acids long. The junction had 14 bases not matched to a gene; V was cut back by 7 bases and J by 6 bases. In DNA, the CDR3 is TGCGCCAGCGCCACGACCGGGGGGGCTTTTCAGACCCAGTACTTC. Its protein is CASATTGGAFQTQYF.

Here the CDR3 reads CASSSTGSGTEAFF. As DNA, the CDR3 is TGTGCCAGCAGCTCTACAGGGTCGGGCACTGAAGCTTTCTTT. The chain links TRBV7-9 to TRBJ1-1, with a weak D call TRBD1 (6 bases). Trimming pared 4 bases from V and 4 bases from J, leaving 13 bases between. CDR1 and CDR2 (germline): SEHNR, FQNEAQ (reference sequence). The CDR3 covers 14 residues.

This clonotype was counted only a few times. This chain uses TRBV11-3 with TRBJ2-7; TRBD1 aligns across 9 bases. V shed 5 bases and J 3 bases; nucleotides not matched to a gene: 8. CDR3 size: 15 residues. Per the germline V gene, CDR1 is SGHNT and CDR2 is YENEEA. The CDR3 nucleotides read TGTGCCAGCAGCCTGGGGACAGGGAGGCGCTACGAGCAGTACTTC. Protein product: CASSLGTGRRYEQYF. Full variable domain (missing parts from reference TRBV11-3 and TRBJ2-7): EAGVVQSPRYKIIEKKQPVAFWCNPISGHNTLYWYLQNLGQGPELLIRYENEEAVDDSQLPKDRFSAERLKGVDSTLKIQPAELGDSAVYLCASSLGTGRRYEQYFGPGTRLTVT.

This clonotype occurred a few times. The rearrangement links TRBV6-2 or TRBV6-3 to TRBJ1-5; possible D gene TRBD1, 6 bases. The CDR3 totals 13 residues. The V gene lost 6 bases and the J gene lost 7 bases, with 13 bases spanning the gap. Looked up from germline, CDR1 is MNHEY and CDR2 is SVGEGT. This chain's CDR3 is CASRQGPGQPQHF. Written as DNA, the CDR3 is TGTGCCAGCAGACAGGGCCCTGGGCAGCCCCAGCATTTT.